The T cell receptor beta chain described here comes from a study of cytomegalovirus exposure and HLA in healthy donors. Primers: 60 Vbeta forward and 13 Jbeta reverse. TCRdb's table, derived via immunoSEQ multiplex PCR, lists solely in-frame clones and lacks some. The table lists 230,000 or so clones, nearly 95% of them singletons, with about 1.8% in the top ten. This CDR3 has 16 residues. From germline, CDR1 is SEHNR and CDR2 FQNEAQ (reference sequence). V gave up 5 bases and J gave up 3 bases; unmatched junction bases: 8. Sequencing input: PBMCs. The TCR originated in a girl aged 2 to 10 in good health and CMV-seronegative. This chain links TRBV7-9 with TRBJ1-2, with TRBD1 identical over 11 bases. CDR3 sequence: CASSRRTGGEDYGYTF. For the CDR3, the DNA is TGTGCCAGCAGCCGTCGGACAGGGGGCGAAGACTATGGCTACACCTTC.